The rows below give T cell receptor beta chains drawn from one sample of a study of Ad26.COV2.S vaccination and SARS-CoV-2 variants. Only in-frame clones appear in the TCRdb table, and some are missing; sequencing was by immunoSEQ multiplex PCR. The table lists some 250,000 clones, roughly 88% of them singletons, with approximately 11% in the top ten. The input for sequencing was peripheral blood, taken in a trial of Ad26.COV2.S vaccine versus placebo. The receptor source for this set is a person between 18 and 65 years old who received the Ad26.COV2.S COVID-19 vaccine or a placebo. The CDR3 runs from the conserved cysteine through the conserved F or W. A D gene is named only where the DNA matches it firmly. Size is omitted from some rows. Given values are once, few, many or a class for expanded clones.

D gene	V gene	J gene	clone size	CDR3 protein	CDR3 DNA
TRBD1	TRBV11-2	TRBJ1-6	NA	CASSIGQGLYSPLHF	TGTGCCAGCAGCATCGGACAGGGCTTGTATTCACCCCTCCACTTT
TRBD1	TRBV18	TRBJ1-2	NA	CASSLTGVDGYTF	TGTGCCAGCTCACTCACAGGGGTTGATGGCTACACCTTC
TRBD2	TRBV29-1	TRBJ2-7	NA	CSARGLAGPQDYEQYF	TGCAGCGCCCGGGGGCTAGCGGGACCACAAGACTACGAGCAGTACTTC
NA	TRBV4-1	TRBJ1-2	NA	CASSRGTGTYGYTF	TGCGCCAGCAGCCGGGGCACGGGGACCTATGGCTACACCTTC
NA	TRBV19	TRBJ1-3	once	CASSIQVSFSGNTIYF	TGTGCCAGTAGTATCCAGGTATCCTTCTCTGGAAACACCATATATTTT
NA	TRBV7-8	TRBJ2-1	NA	CASSLVNFGQVF	TGTGCCAGCAGCTTAGTGAATTTCGGTCAAGTCTTC
NA	TRBV6-5	TRBJ2-7	NA	CASRAWEASEQYF	TGTGCCAGCAGGGCCTGGGAGGCCTCCGAGCAGTACTTC
NA	TRBV7-9	TRBJ2-7	NA	CASSSRGAYEQYF	TGTGCCAGCAGCTCGAGGGGGGCCTACGAGCAGTACTTC
TRBD2	TRBV14	TRBJ2-1	NA	CASSQEREGREFF	TGTGCCAGCAGCCAAGAGCGGGAGGGGCGAGAGTTCTTC
TRBD1	TRBV30	TRBJ1-1	NA	CAWRAWTGMNTEAFF	TGTGCCTGGAGAGCTTGGACAGGGATGAACACTGAAGCTTTCTTT
TRBD1	TRBV7-8	TRBJ2-3	once	CASSFAWTGRHTDTQYF	TGTGCCAGCAGCTTTGCCTGGACAGGCCGTCACACAGATACGCAGTATTTT
NA	TRBV11-2	TRBJ1-1	once	CASSLVGTEAFF	TGTGCCAGCAGCTTAGTCGGAACTGAAGCTTTCTTT
NA	TRBV9	TRBJ1-5	few	CASSEEGRNQPQHF	TGTGCCAGCAGCGAAGAGGGGCGGAATCAGCCCCAGCATTTT
TRBD1	TRBV2	TRBJ2-2	NA	CASSPGQGWAELFF	TGTGCCAGCAGCCCTGGACAGGGATGGGCGGAGCTGTTTTTT
NA	TRBV19	TRBJ1-3	once	CASTPSGRLGGNTIYF	TGTGCCAGTACCCCCAGCGGTCGCCTCGGTGGAAACACCATATATTTT
TRBD1	TRBV6-1	TRBJ2-5	NA	CASSERTGVGWETQYF	TGTGCCAGCAGTGAACGGACAGGGGTAGGATGGGAGACCCAGTACTTC
TRBD2	TRBV19	TRBJ2-1	NA	CASSHPGLARGGEQFF	TGTGCCAGTAGCCACCCGGGACTAGCTCGGGGGGGTGAGCAGTTCTTC
NA	TRBV9	TRBJ1-4	NA	CASSTRGTGNEKLFF	TGTGCCAGCAGCACCCGCGGGACCGGTAATGAAAAACTGTTTTTT
NA	TRBV19	TRBJ2-1	NA	CASSIRASFEQFF	TGTGCCAGTAGTATCAGGGCGTCATTCGAGCAGTTCTTC
NA	TRBV29-1	TRBJ1-3	NA	CSVGWGNTIYF	TGCAGCGTTGGGTGGGGAAACACCATATATTTT
TRBD2	TRBV24-1	TRBJ2-5	NA	CATSDPGLAGSQETQYF	TGTGCCACCAGTGACCCGGGACTAGCGGGATCTCAAGAGACCCAGTACTTC
NA	TRBV6-2/TRBV6-3	TRBJ2-2	NA	CASSYMRNTGELFF	TGTGCCAGCAGTTACATGAGGAACACCGGGGAGCTGTTTTTT
NA	TRBV5-1	TRBJ1-1	NA	CASSSVVGVNTEAFF	TGCGCCAGCAGCTCCGTAGTAGGGGTGAACACTGAAGCTTTCTTT
NA	TRBV7-7	TRBJ1-5	NA	CASTCGQRSNQPQHF	TGTGCTAGCACCTGCGGACAGAGAAGCAATCAGCCCCAGCATTTT
NA	TRBV4-3	TRBJ1-3	NA	CASSQDWSRSGNTIYF	TGCGCCAGCAGCCAAGATTGGTCAAGATCTGGAAACACCATATATTTT
TRBD1	TRBV3-1/TRBV3-2	TRBJ1-1	NA	CASSPTGQMNTEAFF	TGTGCCAGCAGCCCCACGGGACAGATGAACACTGAAGCTTTCTTT
NA	TRBV7-2	TRBJ1-1	NA	CASSRPGGSMNTEAFF	TGTGCCAGCAGCCGTCCCGGGGGCAGTATGAACACTGAAGCTTTCTTT
TRBD1	TRBV18	TRBJ2-1	NA	CASSPPTGGIGEQFF	TGTGCCAGCTCACCACCGACAGGGGGCATTGGTGAGCAGTTCTTC
TRBD2	TRBV5-4	TRBJ2-1	NA	CASRASAGEWYNEQFF	TGTGCCAGCAGGGCCTCTGCGGGAGAGTGGTACAATGAGCAGTTCTTC
NA	TRBV4-2	TRBJ1-1	NA	CASSHAGLIEAFF	TGTGCCAGCAGTCACGCCGGACTGATTGAAGCTTTCTTT
NA	TRBV18	TRBJ2-1	NA	CASSLRGLNNEQFF	TGTGCCAGCTCACTACGAGGGCTAAACAATGAGCAGTTCTTC
NA	TRBV7-2	TRBJ2-7	NA	CASSLVHEQYF	TGTGCCAGCAGCTTAGTCCACGAGCAGTACTTC
NA	TRBV4-3	TRBJ2-7	NA	CASSPTWNAYEQYF	TGCGCCAGCAGTCCAACGTGGAATGCCTACGAGCAGTACTTC
TRBD1	TRBV2	TRBJ2-1	NA	CASTLDRAWYNEQFF	TGTGCCAGCACTCTGGACAGGGCTTGGTACAATGAGCAGTTCTTC
TRBD1	TRBV5-1	TRBJ2-1	NA	CASSHTGGIDEQFF	TGCGCCAGCAGCCATACAGGGGGAATCGATGAGCAGTTCTTC
NA	TRBV6-4	TRBJ2-1	NA	CASSDSGDPLQWNEQFF	TGTGCCAGCAGTGACTCGGGTGACCCCCTACAATGGAATGAGCAGTTCTTC
NA	TRBV18	TRBJ2-7	NA	CASSPSQQSSYEQYF	TGTGCCAGCTCACCTTCTCAGCAGAGCTCCTACGAGCAGTACTTC
NA	TRBV7-9	TRBJ2-4	NA	CASSLAGGNIQYF	TGTGCCAGCAGCTTAGCTGGGGGAAACATTCAGTACTTC
NA	TRBV6-5	TRBJ1-5	NA	CASSLGITGTQHF	TGTGCCAGCAGCCTTGGAATTACAGGGACCCAGCATTTT
TRBD1	TRBV7-6	TRBJ1-5	NA	CASSPDRGVDQPQHF	TGTGCCAGCAGCCCAGACAGGGGAGTTGATCAGCCCCAGCATTTT
NA	TRBV5-1	TRBJ1-4	once	CASSSITGSNEKLFF	TGCGCCAGCAGCTCGATAACAGGGTCTAATGAAAAACTGTTTTTT
NA	TRBV19	TRBJ1-5	NA	CASSISRRKPQHF	TGTGCCAGTAGTATCTCCAGAAGGAAGCCCCAGCATTTT
TRBD2	TRBV10-3	TRBJ2-1	NA	CAIIAGGPSTAYNEQFF	TGTGCCATCATAGCGGGAGGGCCCTCCACGGCCTACAATGAGCAGTTCTTC
NA	TRBV5-8	TRBJ1-1	few	CASRLPRLATEAFF	TGTGCCAGCAGGCTACCCCGATTGGCCACTGAAGCTTTCTTT
NA	TRBV1	TRBJ2-3	NA	CTSSHLVTRSTDTQYF	TGCACCAGCAGCCATCTGGTTACCAGAAGCACAGATACGCAGTATTTT
NA	TRBV7-2	TRBJ1-6	once	CASSFRRQVNSPLHF	TGTGCCAGCAGCTTCCGCCGACAGGTCAATTCACCCCTCCACTTT
TRBD2	TRBV24-1	TRBJ2-1	NA	CATSVSGLAGNEQFF	TGTGCCACCAGTGTTTCGGGACTAGCGGGCAATGAGCAGTTCTTC
NA	TRBV9	TRBJ2-7	NA	CASSPLTTTEQYF	TGTGCCAGCAGCCCCCTGACCACCACCGAGCAGTACTTC
NA	TRBV9	TRBJ1-1	few	CASSVGGRGTEAFF	TGTGCCAGCAGCGTAGGAGGGCGCGGGACTGAAGCTTTCTTT
TRBD1	TRBV5-4	TRBJ1-2	NA	CASSLGGTGYGYTF	TGTGCCAGCAGCTTGGGGGGGACAGGGTATGGCTACACCTTC
NA	TRBV21-1	TRBJ2-1	NA	CGGPYNEQFF	TGTGGGGGTCCCTACAATGAGCAGTTCTTC
TRBD2	TRBV18	TRBJ2-2	NA	CASSFAGGPTTGELFF	TGTGCCAGCTCATTTGCGGGAGGGCCGACCACCGGGGAGCTGTTTTTT
NA	TRBV10-3	TRBJ2-1	NA	CAISESYLDEQFF	TGTGCCATCAGTGAGTCGTATTTAGATGAGCAGTTCTTC
NA	TRBV2	TRBJ2-4	NA	CASTLEDAGKNIQYF	TGTGCCAGCACCCTGGAGGATGCAGGGAAAAACATTCAGTACTTC
TRBD1	TRBV25-1	TRBJ2-7	NA	CASSDKKGQGNYEQYF	TGTGCCAGCAGTGACAAGAAGGGACAGGGTAACTACGAGCAGTACTTC
NA	TRBV11-2	TRBJ2-7	NA	CASSLVFSSGLTYEQYF	TGTGCCAGCAGCTTAGTTTTTAGCTCGGGTCTGACCTACGAGCAGTACTTC
NA	TRBV12-3/TRBV12-4	TRBJ1-2	NA	CASRGDGYTF	TGTGCCAGCCGGGGGGACGGCTACACCTTC
NA	TRBV28	TRBJ2-3	NA	CASTLTGTDTQYF	TGTGCCAGCACCCTAACGGGCACAGATACGCAGTATTTT
NA	TRBV3-1/TRBV3-2	TRBJ2-7	NA	CASSQRQVRGAEQYF	TGTGCCAGCAGCCAGAGACAGGTCAGGGGAGCCGAGCAGTACTTC
TRBD2	TRBV24-1	TRBJ2-5	NA	CATSDPGLPETQYF	TGTGCCACCAGTGATCCGGGACTACCGGAGACCCAGTACTTC